Here is one TCR beta chain with its context. The antigen is undetermined. The sample comes from a study of T cell responses to AZD1222 COVID-19 vaccine. Pooling was applied to second doses at about 4 or about 12 weeks. This CDR3 is built from 15 residues. The ends lost 5 bases at V and 10 bases at J; junction bases unmatched: 9. Germline V lookup: CDR1 SGHAT, CDR2 FQNNGV. Profiling relied on immunoSEQ multiplex PCR, and the TCRdb table lists in-frame clones only, not all of them. Of some 98,000 clones listed, about nine tenths are singletons. Study-wide points: Among vaccine-associated CD4 TCRs, coverage spanned spike, with dominance at 160-218 and 743-854. In all cases, repertoires were sampled only after the peak T cell response.

The material sequenced was peripheral blood, taken 28 days after the second AZD1222 dose. The genes are TRBV11-2 and TRBJ1-6; 9 bases map to TRBD1. This receptor was taken from an adult who received the AZD1222 COVID-19 vaccine. As DNA, the CDR3 is TGTGCCAGCAGCCGCACCTGGGACAGGGCCTCACCCCTCCACTTT. Translation gives CASSRTWDRASPLHF.